These T cell receptor beta chains were read from a single sample in a study of identical twins. A single record per CDR3 protein comes from TCRdb applying MiXCR to the 5' RACE reads. This repertoire shows under 300,000 distinct CDR3 sequences, about 9% found once; its top ten account for less than 4%. These data were also reused for a study on yellow fever vaccine responses in identical twins.

Material: CD8+ T cells sorted from blood. The source is a woman between 18 and 29 years old in good health. The CDR3 runs from the conserved cysteine through the conserved F or W. The D gene is left open where the match is weak. Clone size is not always given. Where it is, it says once, few, many or a class for expanded clones.

TRBV20-1	TRBD1	TRBJ2-1	14	many	CSAKTGTDYNEQFF	TGCAGTGCAAAAACCGGGACAGACTACAATGAGCAGTTCTTC
TRBV4-2	TRBD2	TRBJ2-3	15	few	CASSQDPSGTDTQYF	TGTGCCAGCAGCCAAGATCCTAGCGGGACAGATACGCAGTATTTT
TRBV21-1	-	TRBJ2-7	14	few	CASSKLGGAYEQYF	TGTGCCAGCAGCAAGCTTGGCGGGGCCTACGAGCAGTACTTC
TRBV7-6	-	TRBJ2-6	18	-	CASSPRDTSYSGANVLTF	TGTGCCAGCAGCCCCCGGGACACCTCTTACTCTGGGGCCAACGTCCTGACTTTC
TRBV14	TRBD2	TRBJ2-7	14	-	CASTRTSDSYEQYF	TGTGCCAGCACTAGGACTAGCGACTCCTACGAGCAGTACTTC
TRBV12-3/TRBV12-4	TRBD2	TRBJ2-1	19	once	CASSLALWTSGGPYNEQFF	TGTGCCAGCAGTTTAGCGCTTTGGACTAGCGGGGGGCCCTACAATGAGCAGTTCTTC
TRBV5-6	-	TRBJ2-7	13	many	CASSFLGWREQYF	TGTGCCAGCAGCTTCCTAGGATGGCGCGAGCAGTACTTC
TRBV7-9	TRBD2	TRBJ2-1	16	-	CASSLRASGSHNEQFF	TGTGCCAGCAGCTTACGGGCTAGCGGGAGCCACAATGAGCAGTTCTTC
TRBV12-3/TRBV12-4	-	TRBJ2-1	11	many	CASSWEGAWFF	TGTGCCAGCAGTTGGGAGGGGGCATGGTTCTTC
TRBV20-1	-	TRBJ1-1	14	-	CSARGPGPWTEAFF	TGCAGTGCTAGAGGTCCGGGACCATGGACTGAAGCTTTCTTT
TRBV27	-	TRBJ2-7	13	few	CASSPQQSYEQYF	TGTGCCAGCAGTCCTCAACAGAGCTACGAGCAGTACTTC
TRBV7-8	-	TRBJ2-7	16	few	CASSLIRGDRTYEQYF	TGTGCCAGCAGCTTAATTCGGGGGGACAGGACCTACGAGCAGTACTTC
TRBV6-2/TRBV6-3	-	TRBJ2-1	14	-	CASSQDGSYNEQFF	TGTGCCAGCAGTCAGGACGGTTCCTACAATGAGCAGTTCTTC
TRBV7-8	-	TRBJ1-3	11	-	CASSRGGAIYF	TGTGCCAGCAGCCGAGGGGGTGCCATATATTTT
TRBV6-4	TRBD2	TRBJ2-1	15	few	CASRETSGGYNEQFF	TGTGCCAGCCGCGAGACTAGCGGGGGCTACAATGAGCAGTTCTTC
TRBV25-1	-	TRBJ2-7	15	-	CASLRTRRFSYEQYF	TGTGCCAGCCTAAGAACCAGACGTTTTAGCTACGAGCAGTACTTC
TRBV15	TRBD2	TRBJ2-7	16	-	CATSSAGRAIPDEQYF	TGTGCCACCAGCAGCGCCGGGAGGGCCATCCCCGACGAGCAGTACTTC
TRBV3-1	-	TRBJ2-6	16	many	CASSQDGSSGANVLTF	TGTGCCAGCAGCCAAGATGGGAGCTCTGGGGCCAACGTCCTGACTTTC
TRBV4-1	TRBD2	TRBJ2-7	19	few	CASSQGFGTSGRAGYEQYF	TGCGCCAGCAGCCAAGGCTTTGGGACTAGCGGGAGGGCCGGTTACGAGCAGTACTTC
TRBV7-6	-	TRBJ2-1	14	-	CASSFEPGLNEQFF	TGTGCCAGCAGCTTTGAGCCGGGTTTGAATGAGCAGTTCTTC
TRBV29-1	TRBD1	TRBJ2-7	11	few	CSAKDRTEQYF	TGCAGCGCCAAGGACAGGACCGAGCAGTACTTC
TRBV5-1	-	TRBJ2-2	15	many	CASSSQVPGIGELFF	TGCGCCAGCAGCTCCCAGGTCCCAGGGATCGGGGAGCTGTTTTTT
TRBV29-1	TRBD2	TRBJ2-7	17	-	CSVRGGRGEFVAYEQYF	TGCAGCGTTCGGGGCGGGAGGGGTGAATTCGTAGCATACGAGCAGTACTTC
TRBV28	-	TRBJ2-7	15	many	CASSPLLGESGEQYF	TGTGCCAGCAGCCCTCTATTGGGGGAGTCGGGCGAGCAGTACTTC
TRBV3-1	TRBD2	TRBJ2-5	16	few	CASSHGTSGEVETQYF	TGTGCCAGCAGTCACGGGACTAGCGGCGAGGTAGAGACCCAGTACTTC
TRBV27	-	TRBJ2-3	15	few	CASSPLLPSTDTQYF	TGTGCCAGCAGTCCCTTGCTGCCGAGTACAGATACGCAGTATTTT
TRBV28	TRBD2	TRBJ2-7	19	many	CASSLLFGLAGVSSYEQYF	TGTGCCAGCAGTTTATTGTTTGGACTAGCGGGAGTTAGTTCTTACGAGCAGTACTTC
TRBV6-5	-	TRBJ2-1	15	many	CASSYGTEAKSEQFF	TGTGCCAGCAGTTACGGCACAGAGGCTAAGAGTGAGCAGTTCTTC
TRBV7-9	TRBD1	TRBJ1-1	15	many	CASSLDETGGTEAFF	TGTGCCAGCAGCTTAGATGAGACAGGGGGCACTGAAGCTTTCTTT
TRBV9	-	TRBJ2-7	13	-	CASSVNILGGQYF	TGTGCCAGCAGCGTGAACATCCTAGGCGGGCAGTACTTC
TRBV20-1	-	TRBJ2-7	13	-	CSASDGLTYEQYF	TGCAGTGCTAGTGACGGGTTAACCTACGAGCAGTACTTC
TRBV6-2/TRBV6-3	-	TRBJ1-1	14	few	CASSIRGGFTEAFF	TGTGCCAGCAGTATCCGGGGCGGATTCACTGAAGCTTTCTTT